This TCR beta chain was profiled in a study of cytotoxic CD8 clonotypes in ibrutinib-treated CLL. Whole-study results and caveats: Public clonotypes (which were uncommon) either contracted or remained stable on treatment. Clonality was higher at ibrutinib response and returned toward baseline at progression.

The ends were cut back, 0 bases at V and 2 bases at J, with 11 bases in the middle. The CDR3 sequence is 15 residues long. CDR1 LNHNV and CDR2 YYDKDF come from the germline V gene (reference sequence). Deep sequencing aimed at 1 in 200,000 to 1 in 1 million T cells' resolution. Method: immunoSEQ multiplex PCR; TCRdb's copy keeps in-frame clones and lacks some. This sample has about 40,000 clones, with approximately 70% found just once. A note on this clone: The antigen remains unidentified.

The TCR was taken from a human donor with chronic lymphocytic leukemia. The J gene is TRBJ2-7, the V gene TRBV15; D gene uncertain. The input for sequencing was PBMCs, taken at disease progression, from a patient treated with ibrutinib. CDR3 nucleotides: TGTGCCACCAGCAGAGATCCGGGTTCTACCTACGAGCAGTACTTC. Amino acid sequence: CATSRDPGSTYEQYF.